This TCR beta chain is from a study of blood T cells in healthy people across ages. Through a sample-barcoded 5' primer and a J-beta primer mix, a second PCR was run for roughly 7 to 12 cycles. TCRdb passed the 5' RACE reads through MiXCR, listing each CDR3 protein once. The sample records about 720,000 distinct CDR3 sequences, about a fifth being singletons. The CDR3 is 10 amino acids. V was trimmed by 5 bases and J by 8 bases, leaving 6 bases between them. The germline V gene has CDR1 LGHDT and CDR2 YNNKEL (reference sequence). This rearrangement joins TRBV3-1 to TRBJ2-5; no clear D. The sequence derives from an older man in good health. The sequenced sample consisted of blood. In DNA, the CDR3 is TGTGCCAGCAGCTCATATACCCAGTACTTC. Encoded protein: CASSSYTQYF.